The next 14 T cell receptor beta chains were all read from a single sample in a study of cytomegalovirus exposure and HLA in healthy donors. PCR primers comprised 60 Vbeta and 13 Jbeta primers. Clones were read by immunoSEQ multiplex PCR, and TCRdb kept only the in-frame ones, dropping some. The sample gives about 45,000 clones, 51% of which show up once; 6% is in the top ten. Sequenced material: PBMCs. The receptors were sampled from a man in his sixties in good health and CMV-seronegative.

This clone has only a few counts. CDR3 protein: CAWRRAANTEAFF. The CDR3 DNA follows: TGTGCCTGGAGGCGGGCAGCGAACACTGAAGCTTTCTTT. The V call is TRBV30, the J call TRBJ1-1; D uncertain. There are 13 residues in the CDR3. Looked up from germline, CDR1 is GTSNPN and CDR2 is SVGIG (reference sequence). Trimming removed 3 bases from V and 1 base from J, with 9 bases in between.

This clone was found a few times. The rearrangement links TRBV10-2 to TRBJ2-3, with 7 bases matching TRBD2. The CDR3 is 15 residues long. Germline CDR1 and CDR2: WSHSY and SAAADI. V lost 6 bases, J lost 0 bases, and 6 bases stayed unmatched. This CDR3 reads CASSIRLASTDTQYF. The CDR3 bases are TGCGCCAGCAGCATACGACTAGCAAGCACAGATACGCAGTATTTT.

Only a few counts were recorded for this clone. V and J are TRBV6-5 and TRBJ2-7, with 10 bases that match TRBD1. V lost 7 bases to trimming and J lost 4 bases; unmatched junction nucleotides: 7. The CDR3 runs to 14 residues. CDR1 and CDR2 (germline): MNHEY, SVGAGI. The CDR3 DNA is TGTGCCAGCAATACGGGACAGGGGCTTTACGAGCAGTACTTC. This codes for CASNTGQGLYEQYF.

The chain links TRBV4-2 to TRBJ2-7; 8 nucleotides match TRBD2. The length of the CDR3 is 15 residues. V shed 1 base, J shed 0 bases, and the junction held 2 bases outside the gene matches. Germline values: CDR1 LGHNA, CDR2 YNFKEQ. The CDR3 loop reads CASSQVGTSSYEQYF. The CDR3 coding sequence is TGTGCCAGCAGCCAAGTCGGGACTAGCTCCTACGAGCAGTACTTC.

This clone occurred once. The chain has TRBV6-5 and TRBJ2-3; 9 bases are a match to TRBD1. The CDR3 covers 13 residues. Looked up from germline, CDR1 is MNHEY and CDR2 is SVGAGI. V shed 4 bases, J shed 14 bases, and the junction held 10 bases outside the gene matches. In DNA, the CDR3 is TGTGCCAGCAGTTCGCGACCGGGACAGGGATGGTATTTT. The encoded protein is CASSSRPGQGWYF.

This clone was found a few times. The chain carries TRBV5-4 and TRBJ2-5, with 12 bases fitting TRBD2. Germline V gives CDR1 SGHNT, CDR2 YYREEE (reference sequence). This CDR3 is built from 16 residues. Trimming at V came to 4 bases and at J to 1 base, leaving 5 bases not matched to a gene. Here the CDR3 DNA reads TGTGCCAGCAGCCCGGGGACTAGCGGGCCCCAAGAGACCCAGTACTTC. The encoded protein is CASSPGTSGPQETQYF.

The chain is built from TRBV30 and TRBJ2-5, with D possibly being TRBD1 (6 bases). The length of the CDR3 is 13 residues. Trimming shortened V by 4 bases and J by 0 bases, and 9 bases separated the two germline ends. The germline V gene encodes CDR1 GTSNPN and CDR2 SVGIG (reference sequence). CDR3 nucleotides: TGTGCCTGGACCCGGGACAACCAAGAGACCCAGTACTTC. It translates to CAWTRDNQETQYF.

There are a few counts of this clone. V is TRBV5-6 and J is TRBJ2-7, with 11 nucleotides matching TRBD2. V lost 5 bases, J lost 5 bases, and 12 bases stayed unmatched. Germline V gene data show CDR1 as SGHDT and CDR2 as YYEEEE. The CDR3 spans 16 residues. The CDR3 spells CASRKLTSGSYDEQYF. DNA for the CDR3: TGTGCCAGCAGGAAACTTACTAGCGGGAGTTACGACGAGCAGTACTTC.

This chain connects TRBV13 to TRBJ2-5; no clear D gene. The V end was cut by 5 bases, the J end by 1 base, with 2 bases between. CDR1 PRHDT and CDR2 FYEKMQ come from the germline V gene (reference sequence). The CDR3 covers 11 residues. CDR3 in amino acids: CASSLQETQYF. The CDR3 coding sequence is TGTGCCAGCAGCCTCCAAGAGACCCAGTACTTC.

V is TRBV18 and J is TRBJ2-5; 8 nucleotides align to TRBD2. This CDR3 is 15 amino acids long. Germline CDR1 and CDR2: KGHSH and LQKENI. V lost 5 bases to trimming and J lost 5 bases; unmatched junction nucleotides: 10. The CDR3 sequence: CASSFTSGPRETQYF. CDR3 DNA sequence: TGTGCCAGCTCATTTACTAGCGGACCCCGGGAGACCCAGTACTTC.

The chain joins TRBV9 to TRBJ1-1; a possible D gene is TRBD1 (5 bases). Germline lookup yields CDR1 SGDLS and CDR2 YYNGEE. This CDR3 spans 14 amino acids. Trimming stripped 0 bases from V and 4 bases from J, with 10 bases between. The DNA of the CDR3 is TGTGCCAGCAGCGTAGCCTGGGGCGGCACTGAAGCTTTCTTT. Its protein product is CASSVAWGGTEAFF.

The V gene is TRBV13, the J gene TRBJ2-1; TRBD2 matches 7 bases. Losses at the gene ends were 3 bases for V and 7 bases for J; bases not matched to a gene: 12. Per germline, CDR1 PRHDT and CDR2 FYEKMQ (reference sequence). This CDR3 is built from 16 residues. As DNA, the CDR3 is TGTGCCAGCAGCTTGGCTCTAGCGGCAGGAAGGAATGAGCAGTTCTTC. This codes for CASSLALAAGRNEQFF. Full variable domain (remainder filled in from reference TRBV13 and TRBJ2-1): AAGVIQSPRHLIKEKRETATLKCYPIPRHDTVYWYQQGPGQDPQFLISFYEKMQSDKGSIPDRFSAQQFSDYHSELNMSSLELGDSALYFCASSLALAAGRNEQFFGPGTRLTVL.

The chain employs TRBV7-6 and TRBJ2-7, with D possibly TRBD2 on 6 matching bases. Germline CDR1 SGHVS, CDR2 FNYEAQ. This CDR3 contains 14 residues. The V end was cut by 2 bases, the J end by 5 bases, with 13 bases between. The CDR3 protein is CASSLMGGVNEQYF. The CDR3 DNA is TGTGCCAGCAGCTTAATGGGGGGAGTCAACGAGCAGTACTTC.

The rearrangement links TRBV28 to TRBJ2-7, with 8 bases fitting TRBD1. The CDR3 extends over 16 amino acids. V was pared by 6 bases and J by 3 bases, with 13 bases of the junction left unmatched. CDR1 MDHEN and CDR2 SYDVKM come from the germline V gene. In DNA, the CDR3 is TGTGCCAGCAGGACTGGCAGGGGGCTAGGGAACTACGAGCAGTACTTC. It translates to CASRTGRGLGNYEQYF.